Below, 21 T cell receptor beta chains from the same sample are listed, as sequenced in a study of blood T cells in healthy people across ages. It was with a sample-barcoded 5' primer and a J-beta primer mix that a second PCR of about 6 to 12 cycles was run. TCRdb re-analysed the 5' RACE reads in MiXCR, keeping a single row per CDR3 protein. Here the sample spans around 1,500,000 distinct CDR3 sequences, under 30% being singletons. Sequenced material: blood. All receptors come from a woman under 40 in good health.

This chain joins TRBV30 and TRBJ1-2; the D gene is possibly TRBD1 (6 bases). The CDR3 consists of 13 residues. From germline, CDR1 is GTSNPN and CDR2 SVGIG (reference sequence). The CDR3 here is CACAGAANYGYTF. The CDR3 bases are TGTGCATGTGCAGGGGCAGCTAACTATGGCTACACCTTC.

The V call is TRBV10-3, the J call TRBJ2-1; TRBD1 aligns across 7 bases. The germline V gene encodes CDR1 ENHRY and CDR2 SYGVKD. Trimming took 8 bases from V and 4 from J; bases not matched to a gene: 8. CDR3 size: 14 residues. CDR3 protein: CAISPGQNYNEQFF. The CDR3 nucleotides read TGTGCCATCTCTCCGGGACAGAATTACAATGAGCAGTTCTTC.

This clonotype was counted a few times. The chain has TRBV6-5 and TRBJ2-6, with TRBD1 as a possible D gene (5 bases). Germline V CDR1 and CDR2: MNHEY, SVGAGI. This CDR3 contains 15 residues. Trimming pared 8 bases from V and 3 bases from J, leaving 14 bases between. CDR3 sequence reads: CASSGQVYGANVLTF. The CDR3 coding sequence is TGTGCCAGCTCAGGGCAGGTGTATGGGGCCAACGTCCTGACTTTC.

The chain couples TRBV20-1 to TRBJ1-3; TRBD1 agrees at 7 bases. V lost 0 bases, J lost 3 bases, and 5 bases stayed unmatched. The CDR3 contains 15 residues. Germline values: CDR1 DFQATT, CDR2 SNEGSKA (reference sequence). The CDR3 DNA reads TGCAGTGCTAGAGATGCAAGGGGGCTTGGAAACACCATATATTTT. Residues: CSARDARGLGNTIYF.

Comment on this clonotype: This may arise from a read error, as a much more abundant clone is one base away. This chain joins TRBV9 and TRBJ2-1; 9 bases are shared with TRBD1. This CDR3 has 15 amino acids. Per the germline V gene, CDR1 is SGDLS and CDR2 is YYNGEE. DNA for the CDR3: TGTGTCAGCAGCGTCGAGGGACAGGGCGTCGATGAGCAGTTCTTC. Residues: CVSSVEGQGVDEQFF.

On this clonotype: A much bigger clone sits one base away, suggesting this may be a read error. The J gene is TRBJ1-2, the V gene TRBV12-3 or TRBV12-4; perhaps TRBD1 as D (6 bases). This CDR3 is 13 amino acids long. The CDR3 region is CAGRGTGIYGYTF. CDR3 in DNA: TGTGCCGGCAGGGGCACAGGGATCTATGGCTACACCTTC.

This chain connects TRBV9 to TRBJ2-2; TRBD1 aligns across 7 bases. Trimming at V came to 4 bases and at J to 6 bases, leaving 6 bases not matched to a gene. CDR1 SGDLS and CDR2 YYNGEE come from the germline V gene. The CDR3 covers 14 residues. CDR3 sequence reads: CASSQTTGSGELFF. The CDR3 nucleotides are TGTGCCAGCAGCCAAACGACAGGGTCCGGGGAGCTGTTTTTT.

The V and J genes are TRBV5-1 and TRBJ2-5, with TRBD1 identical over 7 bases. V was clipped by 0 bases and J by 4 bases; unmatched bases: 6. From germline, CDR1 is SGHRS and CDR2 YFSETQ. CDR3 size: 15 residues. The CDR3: CASSLVVGGTETQYF. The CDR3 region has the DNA TGCGCCAGCAGCTTGGTGGTAGGGGGCACAGAGACCCAGTACTTC.

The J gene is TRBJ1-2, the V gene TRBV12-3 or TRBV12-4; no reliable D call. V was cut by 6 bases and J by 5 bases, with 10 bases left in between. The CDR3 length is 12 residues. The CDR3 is CASSRTHYGYTF. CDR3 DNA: TGTGCCAGCAGCCGGACGCATTATGGCTACACCTTC.

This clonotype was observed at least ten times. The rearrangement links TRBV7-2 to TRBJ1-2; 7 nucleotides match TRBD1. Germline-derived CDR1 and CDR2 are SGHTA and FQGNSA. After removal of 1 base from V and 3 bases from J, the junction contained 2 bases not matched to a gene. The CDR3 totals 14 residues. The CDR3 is CASSLGGQDYGYTF. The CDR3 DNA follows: TGTGCCAGCAGCTTAGGAGGACAGGACTATGGCTACACCTTC.

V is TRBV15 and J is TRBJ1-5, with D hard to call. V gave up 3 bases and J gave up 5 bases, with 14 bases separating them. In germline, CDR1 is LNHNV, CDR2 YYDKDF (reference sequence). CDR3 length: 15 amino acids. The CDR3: CATSRSWSTHQPQHF. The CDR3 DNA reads TGTGCCACCAGCAGGTCATGGAGCACCCATCAGCCCCAGCATTTT.

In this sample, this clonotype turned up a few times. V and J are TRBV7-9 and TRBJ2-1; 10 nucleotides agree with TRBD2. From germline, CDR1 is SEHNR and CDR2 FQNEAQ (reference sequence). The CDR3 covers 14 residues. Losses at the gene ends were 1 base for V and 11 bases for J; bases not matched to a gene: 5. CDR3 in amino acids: CASSLGGTSGKQFF. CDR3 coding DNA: TGTGCCAGCAGCTTAGGTGGTACTAGCGGGAAGCAGTTCTTC.

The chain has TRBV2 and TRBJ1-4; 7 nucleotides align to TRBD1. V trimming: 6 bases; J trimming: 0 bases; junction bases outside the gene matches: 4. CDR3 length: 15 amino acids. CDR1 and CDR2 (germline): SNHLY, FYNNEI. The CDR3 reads CASRGQSTTNEKLFF. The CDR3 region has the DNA TGTGCCAGCAGGGGACAGAGCACAACTAATGAAAAACTGTTTTTT.

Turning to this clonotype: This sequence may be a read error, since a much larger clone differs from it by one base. The CDR3 DNA sequence: TGCAGTGCTAGTGGGACAGTGGCTAACTATGGCTACACCTTC. Translated: CSASGTVANYGYTF. The chain recombines TRBV20-1 with TRBJ1-2, with TRBD1 matching 7 bases. The CDR3 contains 14 residues. Germline-derived CDR1 and CDR2 are DFQATT and SNEGSKA (reference sequence). With V trimmed by 3 bases and J by 0 bases, 4 bases remained unmatched.

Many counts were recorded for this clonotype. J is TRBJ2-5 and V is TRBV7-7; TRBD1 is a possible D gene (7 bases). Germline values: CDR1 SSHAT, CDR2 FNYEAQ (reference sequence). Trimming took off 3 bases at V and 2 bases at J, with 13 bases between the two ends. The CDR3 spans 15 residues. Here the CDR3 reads CASSLNAGQQETQYF. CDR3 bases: TGTGCCAGCAGCTTGAATGCGGGACAGCAAGAGACCCAGTACTTC.

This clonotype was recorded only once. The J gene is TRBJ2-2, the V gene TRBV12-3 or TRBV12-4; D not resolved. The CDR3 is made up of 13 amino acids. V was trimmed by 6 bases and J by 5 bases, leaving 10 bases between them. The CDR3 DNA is TGTGCCAGCAGACATGACTTGACCGGGGAGCTGTTTTTT. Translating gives CASRHDLTGELFF.

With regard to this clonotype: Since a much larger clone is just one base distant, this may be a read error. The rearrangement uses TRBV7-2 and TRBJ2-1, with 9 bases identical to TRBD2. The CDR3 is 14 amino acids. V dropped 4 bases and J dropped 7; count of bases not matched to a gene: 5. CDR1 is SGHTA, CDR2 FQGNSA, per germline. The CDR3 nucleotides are TGTGCCAGCAGCTCTAGCGGGAATTGGAATGAGCAGTTCTTC. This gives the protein CASSSSGNWNEQFF.

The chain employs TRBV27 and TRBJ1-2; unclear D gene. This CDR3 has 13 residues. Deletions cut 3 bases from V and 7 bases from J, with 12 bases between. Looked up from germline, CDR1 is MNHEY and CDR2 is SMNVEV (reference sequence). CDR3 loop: CASSFSREVGYTF. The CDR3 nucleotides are TGTGCCAGCAGTTTCTCGAGGGAAGTTGGCTACACCTTC.

The DNA for the CDR3 is TGCGCCAGCAGCCAAAGACGGAAGGATGAGCAGTTCTTC. It translates to CASSQRRKDEQFF. The chain is built from TRBV5-1 and TRBJ2-1; D remains ambiguous. The CDR3 covers 13 residues. Germline assignment: CDR1 SGHRS and CDR2 YFSETQ. The V gene lost 4 bases and the J gene lost 8 bases, with 13 bases spanning the gap.

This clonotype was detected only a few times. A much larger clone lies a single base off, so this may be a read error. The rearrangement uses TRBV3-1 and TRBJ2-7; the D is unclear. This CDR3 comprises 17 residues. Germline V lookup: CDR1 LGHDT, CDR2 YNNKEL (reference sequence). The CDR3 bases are TGTGCCAGCAGCCAAGAATTTACCGGGCCACTATCCTACGGGCAGTACTTC. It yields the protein CASSQEFTGPLSYGQYF.

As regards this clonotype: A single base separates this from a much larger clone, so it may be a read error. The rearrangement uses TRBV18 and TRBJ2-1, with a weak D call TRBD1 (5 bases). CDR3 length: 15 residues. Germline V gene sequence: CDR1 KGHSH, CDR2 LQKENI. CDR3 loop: CASSPSQGRGDERFF. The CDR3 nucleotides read TGTGCCAGCTCACCATCCCAGGGAAGGGGCGATGAGCGGTTCTTC.